These 27 T cell receptor beta chains were all obtained from the same sample, sequenced in a study of molecular identifiers for immune sequencing clone quantification. TCRdb itself ran the PCR reads through MiXCR, one entry per CDR3 protein. Of about 640,000 distinct CDR3 sequences listed, 15% to 20% are singletons. What was sequenced was naive CD8+ T cells from blood, with Jurkat cell RNA spiked in. This sample's subset: FACS-sorted CD8+CD4-CCR7+CD45RA+ naive T cells. The receptors shown here come from a human donor in good health. Some libraries in this study had Jurkat cell RNA spiked in.

The chain combines TRBV9 with TRBJ2-7; D call uncertain. There are 15 residues in the CDR3. V gave up 0 bases and J gave up 6 bases, with 16 bases separating them. Germline values: CDR1 SGDLS, CDR2 YYNGEE. CDR3 DNA: TGTGCCAGCAGCGTAGAGGGTGTATCGACGAGCGAGCAGTACTTC. Its translation is CASSVEGVSTSEQYF.

This clonotype was recorded at least ten times. This chain connects TRBV20-1 to TRBJ1-1, with a possible D match to TRBD1 (5 bases). Germline assignment: CDR1 DFQATT and CDR2 SNEGSKA (reference sequence). V lost 3 bases, J lost 1 base, and 15 bases lay in between. The CDR3 has 15 residues. In DNA form, the CDR3 reads TGCAGTGCTAGCCCCTCCGGGACCGAGAACACTGAAGCTTTCTTT. Protein: CSASPSGTENTEAFF.

In this sample, this clonotype turned up many times. The chain combines TRBV4-3 with TRBJ2-1; D is undetermined. This CDR3 is built from 14 residues. CDR1 is LGHNA, CDR2 YSLEER, per germline. With 0 bases removed from V and 5 bases from J, the gap between germline ends came to 8 bases. CDR3 DNA sequence: TGCGCCAGCAGCCAAGATCTCGGAAACAATGAGCAGTTCTTC. Amino acid sequence: CASSQDLGNNEQFF.

This clonotype was picked up many times. This chain uses TRBV7-2 with TRBJ1-1, with TRBD1 matching over 9 bases. Germline assignment: CDR1 SGHTA and CDR2 FQGNSA. J was trimmed by 11 bases and V by 5 bases; bases with no gene match: 9. This CDR3 region has 13 residues. The DNA of the CDR3 is TGTGCCAGCAGCCCGTGGACAGGGGTAGATGCTTTCTTT. Translating it yields CASSPWTGVDAFF.

This clonotype was seen ten or more times. This rearrangement joins TRBV7-2 to TRBJ2-7; D call uncertain. There are 13 residues in the CDR3. Trimming shortened V by 5 bases and J by 3 bases, and 11 bases separated the two germline ends. CDR1 and CDR2 (germline): SGHTA, FQGNSA. The DNA of the CDR3 is TGTGCCAGCAGCCCCACATCAGACTACGAGCAGTACTTC. As protein: CASSPTSDYEQYF.

The chain uses TRBV20-1 and TRBJ2-6, with no clear D. Germline V CDR1 and CDR2: DFQATT, SNEGSKA (reference sequence). CDR3 length: 17 residues. The V end lost 0 bases, the J end lost 2 bases, and 14 bases lay between the germline ends. This chain's CDR3 is CSARDRAPDTGANVLTF. The CDR3 nucleotides read TGCAGTGCTAGAGACCGGGCCCCTGATACTGGGGCCAACGTCCTGACTTTC.

This chain connects TRBV6-2 or TRBV6-3 to TRBJ2-3, with 7 bases fitting TRBD2. The CDR3 covers 17 residues. Germline assignment: CDR1 MNHEY and CDR2 SVGEGT. Trimming at V came to 5 bases and at J to 2 bases, leaving 13 bases not matched to a gene. The chain's CDR3 is CASSRDLRERVTDTQYF. In DNA, the CDR3 is TGTGCCAGCAGTAGGGACTTGCGGGAGAGGGTCACAGATACGCAGTATTTT.

V usage is TRBV30 and J usage is TRBJ2-7; D may correspond to TRBD1 or TRBD2 (5 bases each). From germline, CDR1 is GTSNPN and CDR2 SVGIG (reference sequence). V was pared by 2 bases and J by 0 bases, with 14 bases between. CDR3 length: 15 residues. The CDR3 here is CAWSLGAGNSYEQYF. The CDR3 coding sequence is TGTGCCTGGAGTCTCGGGGCAGGTAACTCCTACGAGCAGTACTTC.

For this clonotype: A much larger clonotype is one base distant, so this may be a read error. The gene calls are TRBV4-3 and TRBJ2-7, with 8 bases identical to TRBD1. Germline V gives CDR1 LGHNA, CDR2 YSLEER. Trimming removed 2 bases from V and 4 bases from J; junction bases left unmatched: 7. The CDR3 consists of 15 residues. The CDR3 bases are TGCGCCAGCAGCCAATCCAGGGGGCCCGGATACGAGCAGTACTTC. Encoded protein: CASSQSRGPGYEQYF.

V gene TRBV6-6 combines with J gene TRBJ1-5; tentative D call: TRBD1 (5 bases). V was pared by 4 bases and J by 5 bases, with 12 bases between. The CDR3 consists of 14 residues. The germline CDR1 and CDR2 sequences are MNHNY and SVGAGI (reference sequence). The CDR3 DNA is TGTGCCAGCAGTTGGGGCGATTTGTATCAGCCCCAGCATTTT. The encoded protein is CASSWGDLYQPQHF.

This clonotype was detected ten times or more. The chain links TRBV25-1 to TRBJ2-3; D possibly uses TRBD1 or TRBD2 (6 bases each). The CDR3 totals 16 residues. The V end was cut by 1 base, the J end by 4 bases, with 15 bases between. Germline CDR1 and CDR2: MGHDK and SYGVNS. CDR3 loop: CASSEFGGRVADTQYF. The CDR3 nucleotides read TGTGCCAGCAGTGAATTTGGGGGGCGAGTCGCAGATACGCAGTATTTT.

This clonotype was observed at least ten times. V usage is TRBV5-1 and J usage is TRBJ2-3, with D perhaps matching TRBD2 (7 bases). V was clipped by 2 bases and J by 4 bases, with 14 bases between them. The CDR3 sequence is 15 residues long. Per the germline V gene, CDR1 is SGHRS and CDR2 is YFSETQ. CDR3 in amino acids: CASSFPEGGADTQYF. Written as DNA, the CDR3 is TGCGCCAGCAGCTTCCCGGAAGGGGGGGCAGATACGCAGTATTTT.

The chain recombines TRBV19 with TRBJ2-5; D may match TRBD1 or TRBD2 (8 bases each). The germline V and J ends were trimmed by 5 bases and 5 bases, with 21 bases remaining between them. The CDR3 spans 16 residues. CDR1 LNHDA and CDR2 SQIVND come from the germline V gene (reference sequence). CDR3 region: CASSPWTGSGGETQYF. The CDR3 region has the DNA TGTGCCAGTAGTCCATGGACAGGGTCGGGGGGGGAGACCCAGTACTTC.

Many counts were recorded for this clonotype. This sequence joins TRBV12-3 or TRBV12-4 and TRBJ2-7; D is possibly TRBD1 (6 bases). The V and J ends lost 6 bases and 6 bases respectively, with 12 bases between them. This CDR3 contains 12 residues. The CDR3 coding sequence is TGTGCCAGCAGCCGCTTAGGGGGCGAGCAGTACTTC. The encoded protein is CASSRLGGEQYF.

This clonotype occurred a few times. The V and J genes are TRBV28 and TRBJ2-7; TRBD2 agrees at 11 bases. After removal of 6 bases from V and 5 bases from J, the junction contained 6 bases not matched to a gene. CDR3 length equals 14 residues. The germline gives CDR1 MDHEN, CDR2 SYDVKM. The CDR3 sequence is CASSSSGRVHEQYF. The DNA for the CDR3 is TGTGCCAGCAGCAGTAGCGGGAGGGTCCACGAGCAGTACTTC.

This clonotype came up a few times. This chain joins TRBV28 and TRBJ2-3; tentative D call: TRBD2 (6 bases). The CDR3 sequence is 15 residues long. Germline V gene data show CDR1 as MDHEN and CDR2 as SYDVKM. The DNA for the CDR3 is TGTGCTTCGGCGGCGGGATGGGGGGTTGGAGATACGCAGTATTTT. Its translation is CASAAGWGVGDTQYF.

This clonotype was observed many times. The chain has TRBV6-2 or TRBV6-3 and TRBJ1-1; possibly TRBD1 for D (6 bases). V was trimmed by 6 bases and J by 0 bases, leaving 14 bases between them. The CDR3 extends over 15 amino acids. Germline V gene data show CDR1 as MNHEY and CDR2 as SVGEGT. Here the CDR3 reads CASSHRTAMNTEAFF. For the CDR3, the DNA is TGTGCCAGCAGCCATCGGACAGCGATGAACACTGAAGCTTTCTTT.

The J gene is TRBJ1-1, the V gene TRBV9; TRBD1 matches at 7 bases. Germline lookup yields CDR1 SGDLS and CDR2 YYNGEE. This CDR3 comprises 14 residues. V dropped 4 bases and J dropped 8; count of bases not matched to a gene: 11. The CDR3 DNA sequence: TGTGCCAGCAGCCCACAGGGGACCGGAGTGGAAGCTTTCTTT. Amino acid sequence: CASSPQGTGVEAFF.

The J gene is TRBJ2-5, the V gene TRBV20-1; TRBD2 matches at 10 bases. The germline CDR1 and CDR2 sequences are DFQATT and SNEGSKA (reference sequence). The CDR3 consists of 18 residues. Unmatched junction bases numbered 15, after V lost 2 bases and J lost 3 bases. In DNA form, the CDR3 reads TGCAGTGCTAGAAATCCGGGACTAGCGAGCAAAAGGAAAGAGACCCAGTACTTC. Encoded protein: CSARNPGLASKRKETQYF.

Comments on this clonotype: Since a much larger clone is just one base distant, this may be a read error. The chain uses TRBV5-1 and TRBJ2-5; D possibly corresponds to TRBD2 (7 bases). Germline CDR1 SGHRS, CDR2 YFSETQ. This CDR3 is 14 amino acids long. The CDR3 bases are TGCGCCGGCAGCTTGGGAGGGGGAAAAGAGACCCAGTACTTC. This encodes CAGSLGGGKETQYF.

This clonotype has a handful of counts. The chain recombines TRBV20-1 with TRBJ2-6; 7 bases fit TRBD1. V trimming: 2 bases; J trimming: 0 bases; junction bases outside the gene matches: 7. The CDR3 is 17 residues long. Germline V gene sequence: CDR1 DFQATT, CDR2 SNEGSKA (reference sequence). The DNA of the CDR3 is TGCAGTGCTAGACAGACAGGGAGTACCTCTGGGGCCAACGTCCTGACTTTC. It encodes CSARQTGSTSGANVLTF.

There are many counts of this clonotype. The J gene is TRBJ2-7, the V gene TRBV5-1, with D perhaps TRBD2 (6 bases). From germline, CDR1 is SGHRS and CDR2 YFSETQ. CDR3 length: 15 residues. V lost 3 bases, J lost 0 bases, and 13 bases lay in between. CDR3 sequence reads: CASSSEAGYSYEQYF. CDR3 coding DNA: TGCGCCAGCAGCTCCGAGGCGGGATACTCCTACGAGCAGTACTTC.

This clonotype was counted many times. This rearrangement joins TRBV28 to TRBJ2-7; D might be TRBD1 or TRBD2, each matching 6 bases. The CDR3 has 15 residues. Germline lookup yields CDR1 MDHEN and CDR2 SYDVKM. V gave up 2 bases and J gave up 0 bases, with 11 bases separating them. CDR3 DNA sequence: TGTGCCAGCAGTTTACGGCGGGACACCTCCTACGAGCAGTACTTC. It is translated as CASSLRRDTSYEQYF.

This clonotype was observed many times. This sequence joins TRBV21-1 and TRBJ2-7; TRBD2, the D gene given by the table, was not confirmed from the DNA. TRBV21-1 is annotated as a pseudogene. The CDR3 length is 16 residues. The CDR3 DNA follows: TGTGCCAGCAGCATGGGGACTAGCGGGACCTCCTACGAGCAGTACTTC. Translation: CASSMGTSGTSYEQYF.

A few counts support this clonotype. The V and J genes are TRBV5-6 and TRBJ2-7; 11 positions agree with TRBD2. This CDR3 is 16 amino acids long. Germline V gives CDR1 SGHDT, CDR2 YYEEEE. The V gene end was trimmed by 3 bases and the J gene end by 2 bases; junction bases not matched to a gene: 7. This chain's CDR3 is CASSSMTSGTTYEQYF. DNA for the CDR3: TGTGCCAGCAGCTCCATGACTAGCGGGACTACCTACGAGCAGTACTTC.

This clonotype appeared many times. V is TRBV24-1 and J is TRBJ1-2; 8 bases map to TRBD1. Germline V lookup: CDR1 KGHDR, CDR2 SFDVKD. This CDR3 comprises 14 residues. The junction had 8 bases not matched to a gene; V was cut back by 4 bases and J by 8 bases. The CDR3 protein is CATSERGDRSGYTF. The CDR3 DNA reads as TGTGCCACCAGTGAAAGAGGGGACAGGTCAGGCTACACCTTC.

Concerning this clonotype itself: A clone one base away is much larger, so this may be a read error. CDR3 bases: TGTGCCAGCAGCCTGAGTCCTACCGCAGATACGCAGTGTTTT. Translated: CASSLSPTADTQCF. The chain links TRBV7-3 to TRBJ2-3; D is uncertain. Germline CDR1 SGHTA, CDR2 FQGTGA. This CDR3 comprises 14 residues.